This T cell receptor beta chain was identified in a study of T cells in Graves' hyperthyroidism and ophthalmopathy. Overall study results and limits: Most thyroid clonotypes that were expanded above 0.001 also turned up in blood.

CDR1 is SGHAT, CDR2 FQNNGV, per germline. This CDR3 has 15 amino acids. The germline V and J ends were trimmed by 0 bases and 1 base, with 9 bases remaining between them. This clonotype was picked up many times. Its specificity is unknown. TCR beta CDR3 regions were amplified from RNA. During a first-round RT-PCR of the TCR CDR3, the HTBI primer set was used. TCRdb used MiXCR to reprocess the multiplex PCR reads, holding one entry per CDR3 protein. This sample has a few hundred thousand distinct CDR3 sequences, with about 20% found just once. Orbital computed tomography and thyroid ultrasound, together with serum TRAb and thyroxine and clinical symptoms, were used for diagnoses.

The sequenced material came from blood. This TCR came from a young man with Graves' ophthalmopathy. The chain has TRBV11-2 and TRBJ2-5; possible D gene TRBD2, 6 bases. CDR3 in amino acids: CASSLDRDSQETQYF. The DNA of the CDR3 is TGTGCCAGCAGCTTAGATAGGGACTCCCAAGAGACCCAGTACTTC.